This entry features one T cell receptor (beta chain) sequence. Its antigen is currently unknown. In CD8 memory, CD45RO+ cells were put together with CCR7-negative CD45RA+ TemRA cells. These data are taken from a study of shared clonotypes between healthy human individuals. Study findings and constraints: Compared with memory subsets, naive subsets generally had larger estimated richness.

Template for every sorted-subset replicate PCR totaled about 200 ng DNA, roughly 30,000 T cell genomes. Assay: immunoSEQ multiplex PCR; the TCRdb copy retains only in-frame clones and omits some. The sample includes around 100,000 clones, around two thirds of them seen just once. The CDR3 consists of 15 residues. The trim removed 2 bases at V and 5 bases at J, leaving 7 bases unmatched. Germline V gives CDR1 GTSNPN, CDR2 SVGIG (reference sequence). The receptor was derived from a woman aged 25 to 45 in good health. The sample consisted of memory CD8+ T cells sorted from blood. Subset in this sample: CD45RO+ cells pooled with CCR7-negative TemRA cells. The chain joins TRBV30 to TRBJ1-3, with TRBD1 identical over 9 bases. The CDR3 spells CAWSHRDRVRNTIYF. The DNA for the CDR3 is TGTGCCTGGAGTCACCGGGACAGGGTTCGAAACACCATATATTTT.